This T cell receptor (beta chain) was sequenced in a study of cytomegalovirus exposure and HLA in healthy donors. The PCR contained 60 Vbeta and 13 Jbeta primers. Sequencing was performed with immunoSEQ multiplex PCR; in TCRdb, only in-frame clones are kept and a portion is missing. This table holds about 88,000 clones. In germline, CDR1 is SGHDT, CDR2 YYEEEE. The CDR3 consists of 13 residues. Losses at the gene ends were 4 bases for V and 3 bases for J; bases not matched to a gene: 2. Comment on this clone: What it binds is not known.

Study-level findings and limits: Previously analyzed data showed that most TCR beta V segments were productive at a frequency of about 87% or about 30%. Most subjects' HLA-A and HLA-B alleles were reportedly predicted from TCR beta sequences.

This TCR derives from a girl aged 10 to 17 in good health and CMV-seropositive. The chain combines TRBV5-6 with TRBJ1-1; 8 bases match TRBD1. Sequencing was performed on PBMCs. CDR3 bases: TGTGCCAGCAGCCCGGACAGGGACACTGAAGCTTTCTTT. Its protein product is CASSPDRDTEAFF.